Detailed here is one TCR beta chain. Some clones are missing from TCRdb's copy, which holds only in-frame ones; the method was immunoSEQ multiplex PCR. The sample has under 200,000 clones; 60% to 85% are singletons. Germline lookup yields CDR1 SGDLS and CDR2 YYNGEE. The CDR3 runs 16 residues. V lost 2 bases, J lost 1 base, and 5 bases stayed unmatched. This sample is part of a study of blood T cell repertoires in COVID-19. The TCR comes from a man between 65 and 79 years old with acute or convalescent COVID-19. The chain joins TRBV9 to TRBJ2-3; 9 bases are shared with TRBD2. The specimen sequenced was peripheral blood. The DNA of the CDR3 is TGTGCCAGCAGCGTGGGACTAGCAACCGGCACAGATACGCAGTATTTT. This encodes CASSVGLATGTDTQYF.